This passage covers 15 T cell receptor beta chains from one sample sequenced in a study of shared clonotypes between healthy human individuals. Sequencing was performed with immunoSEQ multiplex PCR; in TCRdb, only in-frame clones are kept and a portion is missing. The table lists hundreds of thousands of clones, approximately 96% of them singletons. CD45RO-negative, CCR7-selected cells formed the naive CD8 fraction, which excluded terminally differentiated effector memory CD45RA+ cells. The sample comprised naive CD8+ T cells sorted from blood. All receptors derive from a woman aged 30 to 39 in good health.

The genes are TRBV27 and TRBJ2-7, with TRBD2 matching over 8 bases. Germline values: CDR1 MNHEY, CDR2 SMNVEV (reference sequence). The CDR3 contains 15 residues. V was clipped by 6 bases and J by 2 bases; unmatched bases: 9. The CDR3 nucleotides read TGTGCCAGCAGCCTTCGGGGGGGACTCGCCTACGAGCAGTACTTC. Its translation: CASSLRGGLAYEQYF.

The CDR3 here is CASSPHTSIYNEQFF. The CDR3 DNA is TGTGCCAGCAGTCCCCATACGAGTATCTACAATGAGCAGTTCTTC. The chain combines TRBV25-1 with TRBJ2-1, with no clear D. The CDR3 is 15 amino acids. CDR1 and CDR2 from the germline V gene are MGHDK and SYGVNS. Trimming removed 5 bases from V and 3 bases from J, with 14 bases in between.

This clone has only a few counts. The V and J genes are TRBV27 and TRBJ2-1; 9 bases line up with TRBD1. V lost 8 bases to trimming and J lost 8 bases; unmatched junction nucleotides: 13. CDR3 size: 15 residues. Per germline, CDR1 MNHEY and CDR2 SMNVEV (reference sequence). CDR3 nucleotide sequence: TGTGCCAGCGTGGGTCAAGGGACAGGGTGGGATGAGCAGTTCTTC. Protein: CASVGQGTGWDEQFF.

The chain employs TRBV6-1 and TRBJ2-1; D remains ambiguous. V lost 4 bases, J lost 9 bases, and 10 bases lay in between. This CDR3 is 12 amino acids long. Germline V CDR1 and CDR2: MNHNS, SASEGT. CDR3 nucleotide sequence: TGTGCCAGCAGTGGACACTCTACTGAGCAGTTCTTC. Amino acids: CASSGHSTEQFF.

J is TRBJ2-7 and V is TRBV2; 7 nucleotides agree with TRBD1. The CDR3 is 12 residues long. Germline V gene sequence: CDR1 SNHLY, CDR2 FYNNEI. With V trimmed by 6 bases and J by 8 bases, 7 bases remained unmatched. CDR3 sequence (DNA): TGTGCCAGCAGACAACAGGGGACGAAGCAGTACTTC. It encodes CASRQQGTKQYF. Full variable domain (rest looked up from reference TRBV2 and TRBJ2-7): EPEVTQTPSHQVTQMGQEVILRCVPISNHLYFYWYRQILGQKVEFLVSFYNNEISEKSEIFDDQFSVERPDGSNFTLKIRSTKLEDSAMYFCASRQQGTKQYFGPGTRLTVT.

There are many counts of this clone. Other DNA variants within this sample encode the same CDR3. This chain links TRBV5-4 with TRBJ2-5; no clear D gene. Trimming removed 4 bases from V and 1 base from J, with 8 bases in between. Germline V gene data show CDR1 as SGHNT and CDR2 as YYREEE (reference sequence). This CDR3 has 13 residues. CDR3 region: CASSLESQETQYF. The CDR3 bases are TGTGCCAGCAGCCTTGAGAGCCAAGAGACCCAGTACTTC.

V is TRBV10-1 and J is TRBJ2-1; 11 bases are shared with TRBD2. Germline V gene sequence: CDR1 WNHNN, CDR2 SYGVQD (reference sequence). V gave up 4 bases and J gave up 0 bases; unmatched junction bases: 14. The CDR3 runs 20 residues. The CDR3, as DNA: TGCGCCAGCAGTGCCCACTCACCGGGACTAGCGGACAGCTCCTACAATGAGCAGTTCTTC. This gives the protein CASSAHSPGLADSSYNEQFF.

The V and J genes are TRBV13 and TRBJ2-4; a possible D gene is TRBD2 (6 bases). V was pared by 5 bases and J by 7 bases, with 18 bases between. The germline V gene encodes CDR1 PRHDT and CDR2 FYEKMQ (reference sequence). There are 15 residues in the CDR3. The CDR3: CASSLLRGGSNIQYF. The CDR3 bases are TGTGCCAGCAGCCTCCTCCGGGGAGGATCTAACATTCAGTACTTC.

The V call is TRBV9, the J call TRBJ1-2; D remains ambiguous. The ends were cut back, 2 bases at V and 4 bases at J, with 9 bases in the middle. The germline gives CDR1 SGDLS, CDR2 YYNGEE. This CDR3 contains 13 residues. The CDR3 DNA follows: TGTGCCAGCAGCGTCAAAACGGGCTATGGCTACACCTTC. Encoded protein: CASSVKTGYGYTF.

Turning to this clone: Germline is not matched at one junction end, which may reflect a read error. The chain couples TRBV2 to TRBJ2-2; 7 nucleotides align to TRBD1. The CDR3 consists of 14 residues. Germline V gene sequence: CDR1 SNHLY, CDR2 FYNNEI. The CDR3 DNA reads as TGTGCCAGCATGGAGACAGGGAACGCCGGGGAGCTGTTTTTT. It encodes CASMETGNAGELFF.

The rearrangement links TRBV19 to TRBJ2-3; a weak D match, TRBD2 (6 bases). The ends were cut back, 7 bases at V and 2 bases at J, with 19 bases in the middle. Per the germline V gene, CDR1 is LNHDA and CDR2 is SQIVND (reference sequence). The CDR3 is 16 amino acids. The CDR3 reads CASTYSGLANTDTQYF. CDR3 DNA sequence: TGTGCCAGTACCTATTCTGGGCTAGCGAACACAGATACGCAGTATTTT.

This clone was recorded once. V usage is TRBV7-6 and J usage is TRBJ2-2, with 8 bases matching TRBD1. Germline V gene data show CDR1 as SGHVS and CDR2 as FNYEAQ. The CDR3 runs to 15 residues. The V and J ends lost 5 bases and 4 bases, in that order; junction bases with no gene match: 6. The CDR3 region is CASSSWTGPTGELFF. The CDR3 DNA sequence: TGTGCCAGCAGCAGCTGGACAGGGCCCACCGGGGAGCTGTTTTTT.

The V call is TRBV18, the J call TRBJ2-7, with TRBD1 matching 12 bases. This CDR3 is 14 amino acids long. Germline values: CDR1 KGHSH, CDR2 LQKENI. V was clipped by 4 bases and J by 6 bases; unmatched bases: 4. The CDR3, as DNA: TGTGCCAGCTCACTACCGGGACAGGGGGCCGAGCAGTACTTC. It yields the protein CASSLPGQGAEQYF. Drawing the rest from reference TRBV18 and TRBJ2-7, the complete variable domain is NAGVMQNPRHLVRRRGQEARLRCSPMKGHSHVYWYRQLPEEGLKFMVYLQKENIIDESGMPKERFSAEFPKEGPSILRIQQVVRGDSAAYFCASSLPGQGAEQYFGPGTRLTVT.

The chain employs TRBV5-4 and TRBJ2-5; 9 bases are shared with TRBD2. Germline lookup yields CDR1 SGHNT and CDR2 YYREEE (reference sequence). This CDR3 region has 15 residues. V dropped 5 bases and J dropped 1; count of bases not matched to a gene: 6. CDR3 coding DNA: TGTGCCAGCAGGTTCGCGGGAGGGTCCCAAGAGACCCAGTACTTC. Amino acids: CASRFAGGSQETQYF.

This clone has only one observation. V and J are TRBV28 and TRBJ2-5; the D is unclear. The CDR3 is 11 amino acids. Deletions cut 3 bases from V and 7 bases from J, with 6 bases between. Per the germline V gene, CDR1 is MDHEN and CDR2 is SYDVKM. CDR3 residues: CASSFDWTQYF. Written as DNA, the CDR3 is TGTGCCAGCAGTTTTGATTGGACCCAGTACTTC.